This T cell receptor (beta chain) was obtained from a study of blood T cell repertoires in COVID-19. Two negative PCRs, clearance, or symptom resolution were required of recovered Cohort 3 donors. V lost 0 bases to trimming and J lost 2 bases; unmatched junction nucleotides: 13. The CDR3 has 18 amino acids. Germline V gene sequence: CDR1 MGHRA, CDR2 YSYEKL. In the original analysis: Estimates of nucleated cell counts were drawn from the amplification of reference gene primers. Assay: immunoSEQ multiplex PCR; the TCRdb copy retains only in-frame clones and omits some. V and J calls and clone size are those listed in that table; D and trimming were worked out from the DNA. The repertoire includes around 300,000 clones, around 86% of them detected once, and approximately 1.5% sits in the top ten.

The chain carries TRBV4-1 and TRBJ2-7; 7 bases are a match to TRBD1. The sequence was collected from a woman in her thirties or forties who had recovered from COVID-19. The sample taken for sequencing was PBMCs or T cells enriched from blood (not recorded which). The CDR3 coding sequence is TGCGCCAGCAGCCAAGATCCCCAGAAAGGGGGCTTCACCTACGAGCAGTACTTC. This translates into CASSQDPQKGGFTYEQYF.